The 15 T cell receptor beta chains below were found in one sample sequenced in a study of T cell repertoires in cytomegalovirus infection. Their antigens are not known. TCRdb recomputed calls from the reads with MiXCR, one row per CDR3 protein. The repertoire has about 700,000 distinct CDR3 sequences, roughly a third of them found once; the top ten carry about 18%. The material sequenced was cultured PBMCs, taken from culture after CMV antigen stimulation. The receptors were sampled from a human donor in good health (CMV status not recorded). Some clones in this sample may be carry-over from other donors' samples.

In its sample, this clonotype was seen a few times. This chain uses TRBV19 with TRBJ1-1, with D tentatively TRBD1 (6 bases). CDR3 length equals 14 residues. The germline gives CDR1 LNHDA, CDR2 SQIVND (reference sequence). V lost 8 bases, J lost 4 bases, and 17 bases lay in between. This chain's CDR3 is CASWHREGVTEAFF. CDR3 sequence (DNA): TGTGCCAGTTGGCACAGGGAGGGGGTCACTGAAGCTTTCTTT.

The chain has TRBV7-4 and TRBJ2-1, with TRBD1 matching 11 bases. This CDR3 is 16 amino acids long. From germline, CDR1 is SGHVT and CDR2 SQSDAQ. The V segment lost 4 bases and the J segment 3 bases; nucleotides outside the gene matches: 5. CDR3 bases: TGTGCCAGCAGCTCAACCGGGACAGGGGGCTACAATGAGCAGTTCTTC. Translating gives CASSSTGTGGYNEQFF.

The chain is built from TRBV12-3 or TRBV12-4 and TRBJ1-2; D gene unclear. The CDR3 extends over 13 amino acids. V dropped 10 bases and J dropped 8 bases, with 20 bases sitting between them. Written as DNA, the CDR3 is TGTGCCACCAGCGTTAGTTTGGTTTCAGGCTACACCTTC. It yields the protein CATSVSLVSGYTF.

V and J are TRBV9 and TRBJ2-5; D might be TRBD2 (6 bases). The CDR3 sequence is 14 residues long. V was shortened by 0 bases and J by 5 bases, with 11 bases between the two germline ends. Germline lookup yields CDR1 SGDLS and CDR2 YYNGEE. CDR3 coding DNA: TGTGCCAGCAGCGTAGGGGTAGGGAGGGAGACCCAGTACTTC. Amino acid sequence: CASSVGVGRETQYF.

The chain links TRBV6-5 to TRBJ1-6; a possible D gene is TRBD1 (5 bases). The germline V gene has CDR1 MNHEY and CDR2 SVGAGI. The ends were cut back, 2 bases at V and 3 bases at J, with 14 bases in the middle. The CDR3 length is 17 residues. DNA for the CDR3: TGTGCCAGCAGTTACGGCCAGGGTTTAGTCTATAATTCACCCCTCCACTTT. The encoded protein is CASSYGQGLVYNSPLHF.

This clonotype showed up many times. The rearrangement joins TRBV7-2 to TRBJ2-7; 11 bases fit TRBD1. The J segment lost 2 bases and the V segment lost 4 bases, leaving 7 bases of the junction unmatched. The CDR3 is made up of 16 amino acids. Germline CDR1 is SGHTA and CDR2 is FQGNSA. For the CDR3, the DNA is TGTGCCAGCAGCTACTTCCCGGGACAGGGGGCCTACGAGCAGTACTTC. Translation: CASSYFPGQGAYEQYF.

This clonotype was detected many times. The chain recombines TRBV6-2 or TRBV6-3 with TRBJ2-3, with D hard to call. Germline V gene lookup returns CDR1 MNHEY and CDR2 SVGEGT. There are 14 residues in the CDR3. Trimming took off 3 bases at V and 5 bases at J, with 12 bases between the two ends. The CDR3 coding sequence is TGTGCCAGCAGTTATAGGTCCCGGTTAGATACGCAGTATTTT. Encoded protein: CASSYRSRLDTQYF.

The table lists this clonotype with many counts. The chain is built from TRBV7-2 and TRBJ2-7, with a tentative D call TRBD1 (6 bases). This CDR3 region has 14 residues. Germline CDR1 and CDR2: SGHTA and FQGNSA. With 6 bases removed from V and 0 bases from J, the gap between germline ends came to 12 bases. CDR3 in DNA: TGTGCCAGCAGGAAGGACAGAAGCTCCTACGAGCAGTACTTC. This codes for CASRKDRSSYEQYF.

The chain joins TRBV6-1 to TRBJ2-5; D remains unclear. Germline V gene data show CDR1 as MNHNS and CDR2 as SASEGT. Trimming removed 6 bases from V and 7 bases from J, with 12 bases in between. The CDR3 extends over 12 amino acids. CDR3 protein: CASRSRAWTQYF. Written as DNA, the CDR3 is TGTGCCAGCAGGTCGCGAGCTTGGACCCAGTACTTC.

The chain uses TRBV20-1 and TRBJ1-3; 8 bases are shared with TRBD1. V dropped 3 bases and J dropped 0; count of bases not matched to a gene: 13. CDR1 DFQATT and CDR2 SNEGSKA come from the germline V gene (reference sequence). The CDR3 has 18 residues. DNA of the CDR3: TGCAGTGCTAGCGGTCTGGCAGGGGGCGATTCCTCTGGAAACACCATATATTTT. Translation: CSASGLAGGDSSGNTIYF.

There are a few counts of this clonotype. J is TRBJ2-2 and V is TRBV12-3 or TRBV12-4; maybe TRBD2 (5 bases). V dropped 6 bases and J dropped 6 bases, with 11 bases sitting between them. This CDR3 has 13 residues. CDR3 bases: TGTGCCAGCAGATCACGACTACCCGGGGAGCTGTTTTTT. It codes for CASRSRLPGELFF.

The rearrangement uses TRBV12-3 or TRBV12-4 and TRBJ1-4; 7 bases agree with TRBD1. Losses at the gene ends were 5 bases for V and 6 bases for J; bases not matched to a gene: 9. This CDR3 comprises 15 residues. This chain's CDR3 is CASSQITGDDEKLFF. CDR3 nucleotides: TGTGCCAGCAGTCAAATAACAGGGGATGATGAAAAACTGTTTTTT.

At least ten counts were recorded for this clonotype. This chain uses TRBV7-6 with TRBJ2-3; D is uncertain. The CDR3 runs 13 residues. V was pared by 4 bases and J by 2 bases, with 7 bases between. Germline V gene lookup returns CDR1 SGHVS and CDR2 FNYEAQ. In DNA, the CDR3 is TGTGCCAGCAGCTACATCACCACAGATACGCAGTATTTT. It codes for CASSYITTDTQYF.

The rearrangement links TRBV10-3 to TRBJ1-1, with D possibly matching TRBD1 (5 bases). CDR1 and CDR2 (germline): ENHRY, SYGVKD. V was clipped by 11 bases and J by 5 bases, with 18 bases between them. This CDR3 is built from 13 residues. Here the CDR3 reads CASNRGVRTEAFF. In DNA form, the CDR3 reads TGTGCCTCAAACCGAGGGGTTCGGACTGAAGCTTTCTTT.

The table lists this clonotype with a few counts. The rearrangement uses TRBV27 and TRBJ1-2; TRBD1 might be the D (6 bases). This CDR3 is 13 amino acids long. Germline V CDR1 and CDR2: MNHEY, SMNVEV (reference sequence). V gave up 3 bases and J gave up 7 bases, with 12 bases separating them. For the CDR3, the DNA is TGTGCCAGCAGTTTGGCGACAGGTGGTGGCTACACCTTC. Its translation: CASSLATGGGYTF.